This T cell receptor (beta chain) was profiled in a study of blood T cell repertoires in COVID-19. In the study overall: Acute and convalescent COVID-19 specimens originated in the United States, Italy and Spain. PBMCs, B-cell-depleted T cells, or T cells provided the cDNA or gDNA that made up the material.

In the original workflow: For nucleated cells, counts were estimated from reference gene primer amplification. Clones were read by immunoSEQ multiplex PCR, and TCRdb kept only the in-frame ones, dropping some. V, J and clone size derive from that table, while D and trimming were established from the DNA sequence. The table shows roughly 140,000 clones, with 75% to 90% occurring only once. The V segment lost 6 bases and the J segment 4 bases; nucleotides outside the gene matches: 3. The germline V gene encodes CDR1 MNHEY and CDR2 SVGAGI. CDR3 length: 13 amino acids. The chain links TRBV6-5 to TRBJ1-5; 7 nucleotides match TRBD1. The specimen sequenced was peripheral blood. The receptor was isolated from a woman older than 75 with acute or convalescent COVID-19. CDR3 in amino acids: CASSRDSNQPQHF. CDR3 bases: TGTGCCAGCAGCAGGGACAGTAATCAGCCCCAGCATTTT.